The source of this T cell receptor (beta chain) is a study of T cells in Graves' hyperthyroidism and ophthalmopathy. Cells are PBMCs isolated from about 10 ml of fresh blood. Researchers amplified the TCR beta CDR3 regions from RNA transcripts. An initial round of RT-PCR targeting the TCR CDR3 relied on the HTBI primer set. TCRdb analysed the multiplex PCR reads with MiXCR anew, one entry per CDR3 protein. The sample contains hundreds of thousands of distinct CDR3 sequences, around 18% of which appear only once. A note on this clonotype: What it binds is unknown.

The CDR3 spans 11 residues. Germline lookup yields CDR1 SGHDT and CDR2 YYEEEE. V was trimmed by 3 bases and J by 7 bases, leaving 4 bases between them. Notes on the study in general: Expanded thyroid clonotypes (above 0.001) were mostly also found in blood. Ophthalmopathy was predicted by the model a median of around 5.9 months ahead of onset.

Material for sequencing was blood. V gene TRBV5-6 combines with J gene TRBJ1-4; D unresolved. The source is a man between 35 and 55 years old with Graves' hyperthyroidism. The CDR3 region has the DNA TGTGCCAGCAGCTCGGGTGAAAAACTGTTTTTT. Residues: CASSSGEKLFF.